The entry below gives a single T cell receptor beta chain sequence along with its context. Trimming pared 10 bases from V and 1 base from J, leaving 10 bases between. The CDR3 is 12 amino acids. CDR1 MNHEY and CDR2 SMNVEV come from the germline V gene (reference sequence). The data originate from a study of blood T cell repertoires in COVID-19. The wider study: Collection of acute and convalescent COVID-19 samples took place in the United States, Italy and Spain. PBMCs, B-cell-depleted T cells, or T cells were the source of the cDNA or gDNA that made up the material.

In the authors' methods: The authors estimated nucleated cell counts from reference gene primer amplification. Sequenced by immunoSEQ multiplex PCR; TCRdb stores in-frame clones only, minus some. V, J and clone size are taken as reported in that table, and D and trimming were inferred from the DNA itself. The sample contains fewer than 250,000 clones, about 88% of which appear only once. The chain couples TRBV27 to TRBJ1-2; D not resolved. Source material: peripheral blood. The TCR was taken from a woman aged 40-49 years with acute or convalescent COVID-19. The CDR3 DNA follows: TGTGCCACTTTCGGGGTTAACTATGGCTACACCTTC. This encodes CATFGVNYGYTF.